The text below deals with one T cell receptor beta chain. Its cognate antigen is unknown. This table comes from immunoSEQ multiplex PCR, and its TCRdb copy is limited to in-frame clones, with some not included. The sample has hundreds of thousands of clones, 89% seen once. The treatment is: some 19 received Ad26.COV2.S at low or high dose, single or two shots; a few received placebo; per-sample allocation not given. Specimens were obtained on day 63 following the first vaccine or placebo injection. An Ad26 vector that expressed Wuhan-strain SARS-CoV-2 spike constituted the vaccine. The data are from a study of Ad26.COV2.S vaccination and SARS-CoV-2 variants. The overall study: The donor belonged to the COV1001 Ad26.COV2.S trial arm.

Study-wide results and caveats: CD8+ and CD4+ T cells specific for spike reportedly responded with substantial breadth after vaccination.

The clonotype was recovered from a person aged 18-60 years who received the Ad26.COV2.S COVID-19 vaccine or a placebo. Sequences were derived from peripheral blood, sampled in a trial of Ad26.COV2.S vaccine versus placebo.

For the CDR3, the DNA is TGCGCCAGCAGCCAAGACCCTCGCGTCGGGGGCATTCAGTACTTC. Protein sequence: CASSQDPRVGGIQYF. The V gene is TRBV4-3, the J gene TRBJ2-4; weak D call: TRBD2 (6 bases). Trimming removed 0 bases at V and 9 bases at J, with 15 bases between. From germline, CDR1 is LGHNA and CDR2 YSLEER. The CDR3 length is 15 residues.